Listed here is a single TCR beta chain. Its target is unknown. Samples underwent the assay at deep level. Every immunoSEQ plate was one replicate of a subset's evenly spread DNA. Amplification in unsorted PBMC replicate PCRs started from around 300 ng DNA, which equals about 28,000 T cell genomes. Only in-frame clones appear in the TCRdb table, and some are missing; sequencing was by immunoSEQ multiplex PCR. The sample records 490,000 or so clones, around 79% being singletons. The sample belongs to a study of shared clonotypes between healthy human individuals. Study-wide results and caveats: An expected dependence of interdonor clonotype sharing on sequencing depth was noted.

Germline CDR1 is MNHEY and CDR2 is SMNVEV (reference sequence). Trimming took 5 bases from V and 3 from J, leaving 19 bases between them. This CDR3 is built from 16 residues. The gene calls are TRBV27 and TRBJ2-5; D remains ambiguous. This TCR was sampled from a middle-aged woman in good health. Some clones in this sample may be carry-over from other donors' samples. The sequenced sample was PBMCs. CDR3 sequence: CASSRSPARLKETQYF. The CDR3 nucleotides are TGTGCCAGCAGTCGTTCCCCAGCGAGACTTAAAGAGACCCAGTACTTC.